This T cell receptor beta chain was sequenced for a study of ipilimumab plus nivolumab after autologous stem cell transplantation. Overall study: Median doses per patient: about 5 ipilimumab, under ten nivolumab.

Checkpoint therapy with ipilimumab 1 mg/kg began 14 to 28 days after transplant. Patients received nivolumab 3 mg/kg at weeks 1, 4, 7, 10, then fortnightly to week 26. Libraries were prepared by immunoSEQ multiplex PCR; TCRdb keeps only in-frame clonotypes and omits some of them. This sample has under 20,000 clones, with around 82% found just once. Trimming cost V 2 bases and J 2 bases, with 14 bases left between them. The CDR3 has 16 amino acids. Looked up from germline, CDR1 is SNHLY and CDR2 is FYNNEI. This chain uses TRBV2 with TRBJ2-3; a weak D match, TRBD1 (6 bases). The TCR sequence derives from a male donor with diffuse large B-cell lymphoma. The sequences come from PBMCs, collected in a trial of ipilimumab plus nivolumab as post-transplant consolidation. The CDR3: CASSERWGRNTDTQYF. CDR3 in DNA: TGTGCCAGCAGTGAAAGGTGGGGGCGAAACACAGATACGCAGTATTTT.